This T cell receptor (beta chain) derives from a study of T cell changes during pregnancy in multiple sclerosis. Sequenced by immunoSEQ multiplex PCR; TCRdb stores in-frame clones only, minus some. The table records 15,000 to 20,000 clones, 85% to 90% of them present only once. The germline V gene encodes CDR1 SGHRS and CDR2 YFSETQ. V lost 4 bases, J lost 5 bases, and 16 bases lay in between. This CDR3 is 15 amino acids long. The sequenced sample was CD4+ T cells from peripheral blood mononuclear cells, obtained in the first trimester of pregnancy. The chain joins TRBV5-1 to TRBJ2-1; tentatively, D is TRBD2 (6 bases). This TCR came from a female donor in good health, enrolled as a control in a pregnancy study. CDR3 loop: CASSPLLGGDNEQFF. CDR3 nucleotide sequence: TGCGCCAGCAGCCCACTTCTGGGCGGGGACAATGAGCAGTTCTTC.